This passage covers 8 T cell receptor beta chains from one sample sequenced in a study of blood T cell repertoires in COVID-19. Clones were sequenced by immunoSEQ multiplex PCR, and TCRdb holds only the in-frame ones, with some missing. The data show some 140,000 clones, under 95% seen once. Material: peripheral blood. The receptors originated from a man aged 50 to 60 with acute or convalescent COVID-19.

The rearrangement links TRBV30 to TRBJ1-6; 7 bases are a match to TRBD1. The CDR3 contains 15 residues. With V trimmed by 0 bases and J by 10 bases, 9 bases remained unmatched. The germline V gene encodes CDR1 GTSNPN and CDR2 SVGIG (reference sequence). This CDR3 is CAWSVQQGEWSPLHF. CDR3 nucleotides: TGTGCCTGGAGTGTACAGCAGGGGGAGTGGTCACCCCTCCACTTT.

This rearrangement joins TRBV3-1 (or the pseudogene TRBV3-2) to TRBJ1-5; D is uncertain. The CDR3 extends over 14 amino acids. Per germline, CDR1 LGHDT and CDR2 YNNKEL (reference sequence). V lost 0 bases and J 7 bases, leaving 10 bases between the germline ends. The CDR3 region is CASSQDSVSQPQHF. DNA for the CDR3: TGTGCCAGCAGCCAAGACAGCGTTTCGCAGCCCCAGCATTTT.

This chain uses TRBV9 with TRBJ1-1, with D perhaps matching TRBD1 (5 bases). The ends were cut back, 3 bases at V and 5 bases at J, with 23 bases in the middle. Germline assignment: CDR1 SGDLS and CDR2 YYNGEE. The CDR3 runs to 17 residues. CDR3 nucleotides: TGTGCCAGCAGCGGTAGGTGGGGATTGGGAGGGGAAACTGAAGCTTTCTTT. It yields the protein CASSGRWGLGGETEAFF.

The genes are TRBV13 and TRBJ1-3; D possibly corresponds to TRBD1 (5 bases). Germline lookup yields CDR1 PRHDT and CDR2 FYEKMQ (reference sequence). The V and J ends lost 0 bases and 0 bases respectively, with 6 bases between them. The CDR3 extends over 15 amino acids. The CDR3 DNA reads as TGTGCCAGCAGCTTAGGAACAGGCTCTGGAAACACCATATATTTT. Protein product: CASSLGTGSGNTIYF.

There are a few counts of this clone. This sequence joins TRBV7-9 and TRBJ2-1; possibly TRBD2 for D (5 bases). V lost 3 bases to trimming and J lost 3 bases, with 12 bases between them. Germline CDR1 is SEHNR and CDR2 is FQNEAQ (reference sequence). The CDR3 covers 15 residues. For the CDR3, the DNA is TGTGCCAGCAGCTTCCCAGGACTGAACTACAATGAGCAGTTCTTC. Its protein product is CASSFPGLNYNEQFF.

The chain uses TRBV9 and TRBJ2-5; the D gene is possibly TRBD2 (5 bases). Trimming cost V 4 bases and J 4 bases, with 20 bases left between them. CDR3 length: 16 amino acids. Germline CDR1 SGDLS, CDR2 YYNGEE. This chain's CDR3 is CASSPYDYLPLETQYF. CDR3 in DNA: TGTGCCAGCAGCCCCTACGACTATCTCCCCTTAGAGACCCAGTACTTC.

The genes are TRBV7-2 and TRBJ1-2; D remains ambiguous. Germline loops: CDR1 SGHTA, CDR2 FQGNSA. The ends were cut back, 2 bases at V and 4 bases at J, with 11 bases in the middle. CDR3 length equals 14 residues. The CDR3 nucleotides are TGTGCCAGCAGCTTAAAGCCCTCTGGCTATGGCTACACCTTC. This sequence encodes CASSLKPSGYGYTF.

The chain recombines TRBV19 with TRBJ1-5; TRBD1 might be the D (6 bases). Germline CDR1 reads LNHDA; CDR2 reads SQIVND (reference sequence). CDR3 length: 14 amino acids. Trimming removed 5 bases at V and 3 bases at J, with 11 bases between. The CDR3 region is CASSLRDTNQPQHF. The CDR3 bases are TGTGCCAGTAGTCTCCGGGACACCAATCAGCCCCAGCATTTT.